The sequence of this TCR beta chain was determined in a study of T cell changes during pregnancy in multiple sclerosis (dated by TCRdb to between 2019 and 2020). Regarding the study in general: The study looked at changes in the T cell repertoire across pregnancy in women with multiple sclerosis.

This clone was recorded only once. The antigen this receptor binds is unknown. The sample holds no much larger clone one base away, and base qualities are not on file. The library was produced with the immunoSEQ multiplex PCR assay. In TCRdb, the immuneACCESS table is reduced to in-frame sequences with V and J assigned. These tables do not hold every clone; where another copy was compared, an unresolved V gene accounts for under half, and the others remain unexplained. The table for this sample lists about 77,000 clones; 90% to 95% of them were counted only once. Approximately 2.8% of the sample is held by the ten biggest clonotypes. V is pared back by 1 base and J by 4 bases, with 12 bases lying between the germline termini. The germline V gene (reference sequence) specifies SGHNT as CDR1 and YYREEE as CDR2. Measured from the cysteine to the phenylalanine, the CDR3 is 15 residues long. Only the CDR3 portion is preserved as DNA: 45 bases, with reading frame beginning at the first base.

The sequencing used peripheral blood, collected after pregnancy. The sequence derives from a female donor in good health, enrolled as a control in a pregnancy study. The rearranged segments are TRBV5-4 and TRBJ1-3; the D gene is possibly TRBD1, with 5 bases matching. This receptor carries the CDR3 CASSLYRTLGNTIYF. The sequence in DNA is TGTGCCAGCAGCTTGTATAGGACATTAGGAAACACCATATATTTT.